These T cell receptor beta chains were read from a single sample in a study of shared clonotypes between healthy human individuals. The method was immunoSEQ multiplex PCR; TCRdb's version includes in-frame clones alone and lacks a portion of them. Of a few million clones detected, 90% to 95% appear once; the ten largest clones hold about 0.13%. Sequencing was performed on naive CD4+ T cells sorted from blood. These receptors all come from a man aged 18 to 30 in good health. The conserved cysteine and the conserved F or W are not part of the CDR3 here.

j_call v_call cdr3_aa
TRBJ1-1 TRBV18 ASSPSLLGRTPTEAF
TRBJ2-5 TRBV7-3 ASSLSGPQETQY
TRBJ2-3 TRBV4-1 ASSQGRGTDTQY
TRBJ1-1 TRBV7-6 ASSFGGNTEAF
TRBJ2-7 TRBV7-6 ASKGLAGYEQY
TRBJ2-2 TRBV18 ASSPGFLNVGELF
TRBJ1-1 TRBV19 ASSILGANTEAF
TRBJ1-1 TRBV2 ATSTGSTEAF
TRBJ2-7 TRBV19 ASTHQGSYEQY
TRBJ2-5 TRBV28 ASTPPGGQETQY
TRBJ1-1 TRBV19 ASSILPGRGAF
TRBJ1-2 TRBV6-1 ASSPREYGYT
TRBJ1-2 TRBV19 ASNTGQTLNGYT
TRBJ1-3 TRBV18 ASSPSIGPSSGNTIY
TRBJ1-1 TRBV27 ASSLTGAGTEAF
TRBJ2-4 TRBV2 ASSVLALAKNIQY
TRBJ2-2 TRBV6-6 ASSYGTEVGELF
TRBJ1-5 TRBV6-1 ASSDYGYQPQH
TRBJ2-7 TRBV28 ASSQRTGSLYEQY
TRBJ1-4 TRBV6-1 ASSELRASTNEKLF
TRBJ2-2 TRBV6-6 ASSAGGSAGELF
TRBJ1-2 TRBV2 ASSEAHSVYGYT
TRBJ2-7 TRBV10-2 ASSGVSGRYEQY
TRBJ1-5 TRBV6-5 ASSRGTADNQPQH
TRBJ2-5 TRBV11-2 ASYDRVPQETQY
TRBJ2-3 TRBV11-2 ASSLDGGGTDTQY
TRBJ1-6 TRBV6-6 ASSYSGENNSPLH
TRBJ2-7 TRBV10-3 AISSIPREQY
TRBJ1-5 TRBV28 ATKGGQPQH
TRBJ1-2 TRBV28 ASSPGTGKYGYT
TRBJ1-6 TRBV5-6 ASSLAYKLGANSPLH
TRBJ1-3 TRBV9 ASSVATGTGGAYGNTIY
TRBJ1-5 TRBV6-5 ASRQTEGQPQH
TRBJ1-1 TRBV6-1 AISPSGANFGAF
TRBJ2-2 TRBV10-2 ASSRDATGELF
TRBJ2-5 TRBV7-9 ASSYTSGSMGTQY
TRBJ2-5 TRBV6-6 ASSYHRQRTGTQY
TRBJ1-3 TRBV2 ANKGARDTIY
TRBJ2-7 TRBV2 ASIRLAGGYEQY
TRBJ2-7 TRBV6-5 ASSLRGSYSYEQY
TRBJ2-3 TRBV10-2 ASSDLPTDTQY
TRBJ1-2 TRBV14 ASSRGFDKGLGGYT